The 24 T cell receptor beta chains presented below share a single source sample, sequenced in a study of cytomegalovirus exposure and HLA in healthy donors. The PCR made use of 60 Vbeta and 13 Jbeta primers. Assay used: immunoSEQ multiplex PCR; TCRdb lists only in-frame clones, some missing. The data show about 180,000 clones, approximately 82% seen once. Sequenced sample: PBMCs. These receptor sequences come from a woman aged 25 to 39 in good health and CMV-seronegative.

The chain couples TRBV10-1 to TRBJ2-1; 7 nucleotides agree with TRBD2. J was trimmed by 13 bases and V by 0 bases; bases with no gene match: 6. This CDR3 region has 13 residues. Per germline, CDR1 WNHNN and CDR2 SYGVQD (reference sequence). DNA of the CDR3: TGCGCCAGCAGTGAGTCAAGGGAGGGAGAACAGTTCTTC. It encodes CASSESREGEQFF.

The V gene is TRBV6-5, the J gene TRBJ2-7; D may be TRBD1 (5 bases). The CDR3 runs 15 residues. The germline gives CDR1 MNHEY, CDR2 SVGAGI. The V end was cut by 2 bases, the J end by 4 bases, with 15 bases between. The CDR3 loop reads CASSYGTGPVYEQYF. In nucleotides, the CDR3 is TGTGCCAGCAGTTACGGAACAGGCCCCGTGTACGAGCAGTACTTC.

The chain is built from TRBV15 and TRBJ1-2; D unresolved. Germline loops: CDR1 LNHNV, CDR2 YYDKDF (reference sequence). This CDR3 is 14 amino acids long. V lost 5 bases and J 2 bases, leaving 12 bases between the germline ends. CDR3 residues: CATSAVSRNYGYTF. CDR3 in DNA: TGTGCCACCAGCGCAGTCTCGCGGAACTATGGCTACACCTTC.

This rearrangement joins TRBV5-4 to TRBJ1-2; D uncertain. Germline CDR1 is SGHNT and CDR2 is YYREEE (reference sequence). V lost 4 bases to trimming and J lost 1 base, with 17 bases between them. The CDR3 covers 16 residues. This CDR3 reads CASSTAMRGVNYGYTF. The CDR3 bases are TGTGCCAGCAGCACTGCGATGCGGGGAGTTAACTATGGCTACACCTTC.

V usage is TRBV9 and J usage is TRBJ2-7, with 9 bases lining up with TRBD1. CDR1 and CDR2 from the germline V gene are SGDLS and YYNGEE. CDR3 size: 14 residues. The trim removed 4 bases at V and 3 bases at J, leaving 5 bases unmatched. The CDR3 DNA reads TGTGCCAGCAGCCCGACAGGGGGACGCTACGAGCAGTACTTC. Protein: CASSPTGGRYEQYF.

The chain is built from TRBV9 and TRBJ2-6, with D uncertain. With 0 bases removed from V and 2 bases from J, the gap between germline ends came to 9 bases. In germline, CDR1 is SGDLS, CDR2 YYNGEE. The CDR3 has 16 amino acids. The CDR3 sequence: CASSVGFGAGANVLTF. CDR3 nucleotides: TGTGCCAGCAGCGTAGGGTTCGGAGCTGGGGCCAACGTCCTGACTTTC. The whole variable domain, filled in from reference TRBV9 and TRBJ2-6, reads DSGVTQTPKHLITATGQRVTLRCSPRSGDLSVYWYQQSLDQGLQFLIQYYNGEERAKGNILERFSAQQFPDLHSELNLSSLELGDSALYFCASSVGFGAGANVLTFGAGSRLTVL.

V usage is TRBV14 and J usage is TRBJ2-3; maybe TRBD2 (6 bases). V lost 0 bases and J lost 3, with 13 bases in between. The germline V gene encodes CDR1 SGHDN and CDR2 FVKESK. The length of the CDR3 is 16 residues. The CDR3 DNA reads as TGTGCCAGCAGCCAAGATGCGGGGTTAGGGACAGATACGCAGTATTTT. This codes for CASSQDAGLGTDTQYF.

The V and J genes are TRBV4-2 and TRBJ1-2; 8 bases fit TRBD1. CDR3 length equals 16 residues. CDR1 LGHNA and CDR2 YNFKEQ come from the germline V gene. V was pared by 2 bases and J by 3 bases, with 8 bases of the junction left unmatched. CDR3 region: CASSQRFGQGDYGYTF. The CDR3 nucleotides are TGTGCCAGCAGCCAAAGATTCGGACAGGGCGACTATGGCTACACCTTC.

This clone was detected only once. The chain carries TRBV18 and TRBJ1-6, with 8 bases identical to TRBD1. Trimming cost V 3 bases and J 7 bases; bases outside gene matches: 5. Germline V CDR1 and CDR2: KGHSH, LQKENI. This CDR3 has 15 residues. The CDR3 loop is CASSPGPGGNSPLHF. CDR3 coding DNA: TGTGCCAGCTCACCGGGGCCAGGGGGCAATTCACCCCTCCACTTT.

This rearrangement joins TRBV11-3 to TRBJ2-5, with TRBD1 matching over 7 bases. The end of the DNA is better explained by TRBJ2-7, so the J call may be wrong. This CDR3 contains 15 residues. In germline, CDR1 is SGHNT, CDR2 YENEEA. The CDR3 DNA follows: TGTGCCAGCAGTCCCCGGACAGGAGCCTCCTACGAGCAGTACTTC. Translation: CASSPRTGASYEQYF.

This chain uses TRBV27 with TRBJ2-7; TRBD1 matches at 7 bases. In germline, CDR1 is MNHEY, CDR2 SMNVEV (reference sequence). The J segment lost 1 base and the V segment lost 6 bases, leaving 21 bases of the junction unmatched. The CDR3 length is 19 residues. CDR3 residues: CASRKNRGAISSHSYEQYF. In DNA, the CDR3 is TGTGCCAGCAGAAAGAACAGGGGCGCGATTTCTTCTCATTCCTACGAGCAGTACTTC.

This clone was counted only a few times. This chain links TRBV9 with TRBJ1-1; D unclear. Trimming pared 4 bases from V and 1 base from J, leaving 8 bases between. The CDR3 is 13 residues long. CDR1 is SGDLS, CDR2 YYNGEE, per germline. The DNA of the CDR3 is TGTGCCAGCAGCCCCACCAGGAACACTGAAGCTTTCTTT. Translation gives CASSPTRNTEAFF.

This chain connects TRBV5-4 to TRBJ1-2, with D possibly being TRBD1 (6 bases). Germline-derived CDR1 and CDR2 are SGHNT and YYREEE (reference sequence). This CDR3 comprises 11 residues. Trimming cost V 4 bases and J 11 bases, with 12 bases left between them. CDR3 DNA: TGTGCCAGCAGCCCGGACAGCTGGTACACCTTC. Protein: CASSPDSWYTF.

The chain couples TRBV6-6 to TRBJ1-5; no firm D call. CDR1 MNHNY and CDR2 SVGAGI come from the germline V gene (reference sequence). The CDR3 runs to 14 residues. With 8 bases removed from V and 5 bases from J, the gap between germline ends came to 16 bases. The CDR3 nucleotides read TGTGCCAGCTACGGCACAGCTAATTATCAGCCCCAGCATTTT. Residues: CASYGTANYQPQHF.

The CDR3: CASSPGTLDRHTQYF. The DNA for the CDR3 is TGTGCCAGCAGCCCAGGGACATTAGACCGTCATACGCAGTATTTT. The chain carries TRBV14 and TRBJ2-3; possibly TRBD1 for D (6 bases). V shed 4 bases and J shed 7 bases, with 18 bases lying between them. The CDR3 spans 15 residues. In germline, CDR1 is SGHDN, CDR2 FVKESK.

The gene calls are TRBV10-3 and TRBJ2-5; tentative D call: TRBD1 (5 bases). CDR1 and CDR2 from the germline V gene are ENHRY and SYGVKD. Trimming removed 10 bases at V and 5 bases at J, with 20 bases between. CDR3 size: 14 residues. As DNA, the CDR3 is TGTGCCACCAAATCAGGGTCCAATGGGGAGACCCAGTACTTC. Its protein product is CATKSGSNGETQYF.

The chain has TRBV5-8 and TRBJ2-1, with 11 bases identical to TRBD1. Germline V CDR1 and CDR2: SGHTS, YDEGEE. V lost 5 bases, J lost 1 base, and 5 bases stayed unmatched. CDR3 size: 16 residues. The CDR3 nucleotides are TGTGCCAGCAGAGGGGGACAGGGGGGTTCCTACAATGAGCAGTTCTTC. This sequence encodes CASRGGQGGSYNEQFF. Together with reference TRBV5-8 and TRBJ2-1, the CDR3 gives the full variable domain: EAGVTQSPTHLIKTRGQQATLRCSPISGHTSVYWYQQALGLGLQFLLWYDEGEERNRGNFPPRFSGRQFPNYSSELNVNALELEDSALYLCASRGGQGGSYNEQFFGPGTRLTVL.

Only one count was recorded for this clone. The rearrangement joins TRBV5-6 to TRBJ1-2; D is possibly TRBD1 (5 bases). Germline CDR1 is SGHDT and CDR2 is YYEEEE. The CDR3 covers 14 residues. With 8 bases removed from V and 2 bases from J, the gap between germline ends came to 16 bases. The CDR3 protein is CASNTVGQNYGYTF. CDR3 DNA: TGTGCCAGTAATACCGTGGGGCAGAACTATGGCTACACCTTC.

J is TRBJ1-5 and V is TRBV19; 7 positions match TRBD1. CDR1 is LNHDA, CDR2 SQIVND, per germline (reference sequence). The V and J ends lost 3 bases and 5 bases, in that order; junction bases with no gene match: 7. The CDR3 loop spans 15 amino acids. CDR3: CASSIFFQGDQPQHF. The CDR3 DNA reads as TGTGCCAGTAGTATTTTCTTCCAGGGGGATCAGCCCCAGCATTTT.

This clone has a handful of counts. The chain is built from TRBV27 and TRBJ2-7; 7 nucleotides match TRBD2. Germline CDR1 and CDR2: MNHEY and SMNVEV (reference sequence). There are 15 residues in the CDR3. The V segment lost 5 bases and the J segment 1 base; nucleotides outside the gene matches: 8. The CDR3 nucleotides are TGTGCCAGCAGTGCTGGGGGGGTCCCTTCCTACGAGCAGTACTTC. It is translated as CASSAGGVPSYEQYF.

This clone was seen a few times. The same CDR3 is also encoded by other DNA sequences in this sample. The chain employs TRBV7-3 and TRBJ2-1; D possibly corresponds to TRBD1 (6 bases). V was clipped by 0 bases and J by 6 bases, with 6 bases between them. CDR1 is SGHTA, CDR2 FQGTGA, per germline. This CDR3 contains 13 residues. The CDR3 nucleotides read TGTGCCAGCAGCTTAACAGGGGGCAATGAGCAGTTCTTC. Protein: CASSLTGGNEQFF.

The rearrangement joins TRBV15 to TRBJ2-7, with D maybe TRBD2 (6 bases). Trimming stripped 5 bases from V and 2 bases from J, with 10 bases between. CDR3 length equals 13 residues. Germline CDR1 LNHNV, CDR2 YYDKDF (reference sequence). The CDR3 DNA reads TGTGCCACCAGCCTCCGCGGGACCTACGAGCAGTACTTC. Residues: CATSLRGTYEQYF.

The count of this clone is one. This chain links TRBV7-9 with TRBJ2-7; a possible D gene is TRBD1 (6 bases). Germline V CDR1 and CDR2: SEHNR, FQNEAQ (reference sequence). The CDR3 covers 15 residues. Trimming pared 5 bases from V and 3 bases from J, leaving 17 bases between. This CDR3 reads CASSPPTGHDYEQYF. The CDR3, as DNA: TGTGCCAGCAGCCCCCCCACGGGACATGACTACGAGCAGTACTTC.

The chain employs TRBV5-1 and TRBJ2-1; 8 bases map to TRBD2. The CDR3 length is 16 residues. The germline V gene has CDR1 SGHRS and CDR2 YFSETQ. Trimming cost V 2 bases and J 4 bases; bases outside gene matches: 8. CDR3 in amino acids: CASSLETSGGYNEQFF. In nucleotides, the CDR3 is TGCGCCAGCAGCTTAGAAACAAGCGGGGGTTACAATGAGCAGTTCTTC.